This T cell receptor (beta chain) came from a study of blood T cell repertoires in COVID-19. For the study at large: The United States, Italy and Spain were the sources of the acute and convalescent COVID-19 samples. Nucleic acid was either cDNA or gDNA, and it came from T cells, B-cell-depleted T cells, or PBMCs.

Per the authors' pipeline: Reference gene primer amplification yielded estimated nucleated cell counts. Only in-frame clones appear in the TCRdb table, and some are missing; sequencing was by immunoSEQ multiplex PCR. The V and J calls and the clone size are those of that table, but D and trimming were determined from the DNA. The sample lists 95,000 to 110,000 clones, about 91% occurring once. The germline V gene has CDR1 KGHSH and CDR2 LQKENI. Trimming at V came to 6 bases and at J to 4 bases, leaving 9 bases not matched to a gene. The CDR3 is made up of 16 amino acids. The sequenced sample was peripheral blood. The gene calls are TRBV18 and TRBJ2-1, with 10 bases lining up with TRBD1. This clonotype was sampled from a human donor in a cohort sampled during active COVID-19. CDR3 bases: TGTGCCAGCTCTAAGCTTCCGGGACAGGGGTACAATGAGCAGTTCTTC. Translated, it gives CASSKLPGQGYNEQFF.